Listed below are T cell receptor beta chains from one sample, sequenced in a study of a mutant IDH1 vaccine in newly diagnosed glioma. Using immunoSEQ multiplex PCR, the repertoire was profiled, and TCRdb retains in-frame clones only, with some absent. The sample comprises tens of thousands of clones, less than 85% of which are singletons, and about 9% rests with the top ten. These receptors' antigens are unknown. The sequencing used PBMCs, collected from a glioma patient whose treatment included an IDH1 peptide vaccine. All receptors derive from a woman in her 50s with glioma. CDR3s include the opening cysteine and the closing phenylalanine or tryptophan. The D gene is left open where the match is weak. Clone size is given for some rows only: seen once, a few or many times, or a class if the clone is expanded.

abundance: -; j_gene: TRBJ1-1; v_gene: TRBV25-1; d_gene: -; CDR3nt: TGTGCCAGCAGTCTCGGATGGGAGGAAGCTTTCTTT; CDR3aa: CASSLGWEEAFF
abundance: -; j_gene: TRBJ1-1; v_gene: TRBV4-3; d_gene: TRBD1; CDR3nt: TGCGCCAGCAGCCGGGGTAGGACAGGGGCGGGTACTGAAGCTTTCTTT; CDR3aa: CASSRGRTGAGTEAFF
abundance: -; j_gene: TRBJ1-4; v_gene: TRBV20-1; d_gene: -; CDR3nt: TGCAGTGCCGAAGAAAGTGAAAAACTGTTTTTT; CDR3aa: CSAEESEKLFF
abundance: -; j_gene: TRBJ1-1; v_gene: TRBV2; d_gene: -; CDR3nt: TGTGCCAGCAGGGACACAGAACAACTTGAAGCTTTCTTT; CDR3aa: CASRDTEQLEAFF
abundance: -; j_gene: TRBJ2-1; v_gene: TRBV5-1; d_gene: -; CDR3nt: TGCGCCAGCAGCTTGGGACAGCAGATTAATGAGCAGTTCTTC; CDR3aa: CASSLGQQINEQFF
abundance: many; j_gene: TRBJ2-6; v_gene: TRBV6-4; d_gene: -; CDR3nt: TGTGCCAGCAGTGACTCGACTAGCTCTGGGGCCAACGTCCTGACTTTC; CDR3aa: CASSDSTSSGANVLTF
abundance: -; j_gene: TRBJ2-2; v_gene: TRBV5-1; d_gene: -; CDR3nt: TGCGCCAGCAGCTCAGTCAGGGTGAACACCGGGGAGCTGTTTTTT; CDR3aa: CASSSVRVNTGELFF
abundance: -; j_gene: TRBJ2-7; v_gene: TRBV4-1; d_gene: -; CDR3nt: TGCGCCAGCAGCCAAGGGGGGGCTCGAACGGGGCAGTACTTC; CDR3aa: CASSQGGARTGQYF
abundance: -; j_gene: TRBJ2-5; v_gene: TRBV5-1; d_gene: TRBD2; CDR3nt: TGCGCCAGCAGCTTTAACGGCTTCGGACTAGCAACGGAGACCCAGTACTTC; CDR3aa: CASSFNGFGLATETQYF
abundance: -; j_gene: TRBJ1-2; v_gene: TRBV7-9; d_gene: -; CDR3nt: TGTGCCAGCAGCCGTGAGATGATGTGGGAAGAGGAGTATGGCTACACCTTC; CDR3aa: CASSREMMWEEEYGYTF
abundance: -; j_gene: TRBJ2-7; v_gene: TRBV11-2; d_gene: -; CDR3nt: TGTGCCAGCACGAAGCGGAGCCGTGCAGGGGAGCAGTACTTC; CDR3aa: CASTKRSRAGEQYF
abundance: -; j_gene: TRBJ2-6; v_gene: TRBV7-9; d_gene: -; CDR3nt: TGTGCCAGCGACGGGGACTCTGGGGCCAACGTCCTGACTTTC; CDR3aa: CASDGDSGANVLTF
abundance: few; j_gene: TRBJ1-3; v_gene: TRBV4-1; d_gene: -; CDR3nt: TGCGCCAGCAGCGTCGGGGCAGGGGTCGGAAACACCATATATTTT; CDR3aa: CASSVGAGVGNTIYF
abundance: -; j_gene: TRBJ1-3; v_gene: TRBV30; d_gene: -; CDR3nt: TGTGCCTGGAGCCCCGGGGGACACGCGAGCTCTGGAAACACCATATATTTT; CDR3aa: CAWSPGGHASSGNTIYF
abundance: -; j_gene: TRBJ2-3; v_gene: TRBV6-1; d_gene: -; CDR3nt: TGTGCCAGCAGTCTGCCAAGATCTAGCACAGATACGCAGTATTTT; CDR3aa: CASSLPRSSTDTQYF
abundance: -; j_gene: TRBJ1-1; v_gene: TRBV11-2; d_gene: TRBD1; CDR3nt: TGTGCCAGCAGCCCGGACAGGGGCACTGAAGCTTTCTTT; CDR3aa: CASSPDRGTEAFF
abundance: -; j_gene: TRBJ2-7; v_gene: TRBV6-1; d_gene: -; CDR3nt: TGTGCCATAAGAGAGGACAGCTTTTACGAGCAGTACTTC; CDR3aa: CAIREDSFYEQYF
abundance: -; j_gene: TRBJ2-5; v_gene: TRBV2; d_gene: -; CDR3nt: TGTGCCAGCAGCGCTAGGAGGCTGGAGACCCAGTACTTC; CDR3aa: CASSARRLETQYF
abundance: -; j_gene: TRBJ2-5; v_gene: TRBV14; d_gene: -; CDR3nt: TGTGCCAGCAGCCCCCTACTGACCGCCGGAGAGACCCAGTACTTC; CDR3aa: CASSPLLTAGETQYF
abundance: -; j_gene: TRBJ2-1; v_gene: TRBV10-3; d_gene: -; CDR3nt: TGTGCCATCAGCGGAACAGCGGACAATGAGCAGTTCTTC; CDR3aa: CAISGTADNEQFF
abundance: -; j_gene: TRBJ2-2; v_gene: TRBV2; d_gene: -; CDR3nt: TGTGCCAGCAGTGGCTCAGGGCAGGGCGCCGGGGAGCTGTTTTTT; CDR3aa: CASSGSGQGAGELFF
abundance: -; j_gene: TRBJ1-1; v_gene: TRBV2; d_gene: -; CDR3nt: TGTGCCAGCAGTGAAACGAGGGTGGCGAACACTGAAGCTTTCTTT; CDR3aa: CASSETRVANTEAFF
abundance: -; j_gene: TRBJ1-6; v_gene: TRBV7-9; d_gene: -; CDR3nt: TGTGCCAGCAGGGAGGGCTCCTATAATTCACCCCTCCACTTT; CDR3aa: CASREGSYNSPLHF
abundance: once; j_gene: TRBJ1-1; v_gene: TRBV5-1; d_gene: -; CDR3nt: TGCGCCAGCAGCCCACGGGGGTCCGGGAGCCTGAACACTGAAGCTTTCTTT; CDR3aa: CASSPRGSGSLNTEAFF
abundance: -; j_gene: TRBJ1-1; v_gene: TRBV6-5; d_gene: -; CDR3nt: TGTGCCAGCAGCCGTTTCCTGGGGGAACAAACTGAAGCTTTCTTT; CDR3aa: CASSRFLGEQTEAFF
abundance: few; j_gene: TRBJ2-5; v_gene: TRBV20-1; d_gene: -; CDR3nt: TGCAGTGCGGGGGGGCGGAAGACCCAGTACTTC; CDR3aa: CSAGGRKTQYF
abundance: -; j_gene: TRBJ1-5; v_gene: TRBV6-4; d_gene: -; CDR3nt: TGTGCCAGCAGTGACCGAATGACAGTTTCACAACAGAATCAGCCCCAGCATTTT; CDR3aa: CASSDRMTVSQQNQPQHF
abundance: -; j_gene: TRBJ1-6; v_gene: TRBV7-3; d_gene: -; CDR3nt: TGTGCCAGCAGCTTGTTCGGTGGCTCACCCCTCCACTTT; CDR3aa: CASSLFGGSPLHF
abundance: -; j_gene: TRBJ2-2; v_gene: TRBV5-4; d_gene: TRBD2; CDR3nt: TGTGCCACCCAGAGCCGCGGGAGAAGAAGGACCGGGGAGCTGTTTTTT; CDR3aa: CATQSRGRRRTGELFF
abundance: -; j_gene: TRBJ2-7; v_gene: TRBV18; d_gene: -; CDR3nt: TGTGCCAGCTCACTCACAAGTACAGGGGCCGAGGAGGGGCAGTACTTC; CDR3aa: CASSLTSTGAEEGQYF
abundance: -; j_gene: TRBJ2-3; v_gene: TRBV10-2; d_gene: -; CDR3nt: TGCGCCAGCAGTGTCCCTCTCGTAGCCTCTAGCACAGATACGCAGTATTTT; CDR3aa: CASSVPLVASSTDTQYF
abundance: -; j_gene: TRBJ2-5; v_gene: TRBV7-9; d_gene: -; CDR3nt: TGTGCCAGCAGCTTAAGGGCGGAACAAGAGACCCAGTACTTC; CDR3aa: CASSLRAEQETQYF
abundance: few; j_gene: TRBJ1-2; v_gene: TRBV2; d_gene: -; CDR3nt: TGTGCCAGCAGTGAGGACGGTAACTATGGCTACACCTTC; CDR3aa: CASSEDGNYGYTF
abundance: once; j_gene: TRBJ2-7; v_gene: TRBV2; d_gene: -; CDR3nt: TGTGCCAGCAGCGTGGACGGGTACGAGCAGTACTTC; CDR3aa: CASSVDGYEQYF
abundance: -; j_gene: TRBJ2-3; v_gene: TRBV2; d_gene: TRBD2; CDR3nt: TGTGCCAGCAGTGAACGGGCGGGGGGACGGACAGATACGCAGTATTTT; CDR3aa: CASSERAGGRTDTQYF
abundance: -; j_gene: TRBJ2-4; v_gene: TRBV9; d_gene: -; CDR3nt: TGTGCCAGCAGCGCCCCACCGGGGGACCGTGCTAATAACATTCAGTACTTC; CDR3aa: CASSAPPGDRANNIQYF
abundance: -; j_gene: TRBJ1-1; v_gene: TRBV10-3; d_gene: -; CDR3nt: TGTGCCATCAGTGAGTCGTTCGGCCGGTCCTTGAACACTGAAGCTTTCTTT; CDR3aa: CAISESFGRSLNTEAFF
abundance: -; j_gene: TRBJ1-1; v_gene: TRBV6-1; d_gene: TRBD1; CDR3nt: TGTGCCAGCAGTCCCGGGACAGGGTGGACTGAAGCTTTCTTT; CDR3aa: CASSPGTGWTEAFF
abundance: -; j_gene: TRBJ2-3; v_gene: TRBV6-6; d_gene: -; CDR3nt: TGTGCCACTGGGGGGACTAGCACAGATACGCAGTATTTT; CDR3aa: CATGGTSTDTQYF
abundance: -; j_gene: TRBJ1-4; v_gene: TRBV5-1; d_gene: -; CDR3nt: TGCGCCAGCACTACCGGGGGGCCCCAGGGAAAACTGTTTTTT; CDR3aa: CASTTGGPQGKLFF
abundance: -; j_gene: TRBJ1-1; v_gene: TRBV5-1; d_gene: -; CDR3nt: TGCGCCAGCAGCTTAGCAGGTCACCTGCCCTTTGAAGCTTTCTTT; CDR3aa: CASSLAGHLPFEAFF
abundance: -; j_gene: TRBJ2-7; v_gene: TRBV27; d_gene: -; CDR3nt: TGTGCCAGCAGCCCGCTGAGCTCCTACGAGCAGTACTTC; CDR3aa: CASSPLSSYEQYF
abundance: -; j_gene: TRBJ1-1; v_gene: TRBV5-4; d_gene: TRBD1; CDR3nt: TGTGCCAGCACCGAAGACAGGGTCACTGAAGCTTTCTTT; CDR3aa: CASTEDRVTEAFF
abundance: medium-sized; j_gene: TRBJ1-2; v_gene: TRBV2; d_gene: -; CDR3nt: TGTGCCAGCAGTAAATGGGACGTTGATGGCTACACCTTC; CDR3aa: CASSKWDVDGYTF
abundance: -; j_gene: TRBJ2-7; v_gene: TRBV10-3; d_gene: TRBD2; CDR3nt: TGTGCCGCGACTAGCGGGGGGGAAAGCTCCTACGAGCAGTACTTC; CDR3aa: CAATSGGESSYEQYF
abundance: -; j_gene: TRBJ1-1; v_gene: TRBV19; d_gene: TRBD1; CDR3nt: TGTGCCAGTACCCTAGGACAGGTTCCCACTGAAGCTTTCTTT; CDR3aa: CASTLGQVPTEAFF
abundance: -; j_gene: TRBJ2-5; v_gene: TRBV6-5; d_gene: TRBD1; CDR3nt: TGTGCCAGCAGGCTACAGGGGGACCAAGAGACCCAGTACTTC; CDR3aa: CASRLQGDQETQYF
abundance: -; j_gene: TRBJ2-7; v_gene: TRBV6-1; d_gene: TRBD1; CDR3nt: TGTGCCAGCAGTGATCCTGGACAGGTCTACGAGCAGTACTTC; CDR3aa: CASSDPGQVYEQYF
abundance: -; j_gene: TRBJ2-5; v_gene: TRBV5-6; d_gene: -; CDR3nt: TGTGCCAGCAGCTTGGCCGGGCAGGGGCTTGGGACCCAGTACTTC; CDR3aa: CASSLAGQGLGTQYF
abundance: -; j_gene: TRBJ1-2; v_gene: TRBV28; d_gene: -; CDR3nt: TGTGCCAGCAGAAAAACAGGGTTCGCCTATGGCTACACCTTC; CDR3aa: CASRKTGFAYGYTF
abundance: -; j_gene: TRBJ2-5; v_gene: TRBV19; d_gene: TRBD2; CDR3nt: TGTGCCAGTAGGCAACCGGGACTAGAGGCGGAGACCCAGTACTTC; CDR3aa: CASRQPGLEAETQYF